This TCR beta chain was retrieved from a study of identifying expanded T cells in peripheral blood (dated by TCRdb to the late 2010s). Concerning the study at large: Technical replicates were generated by sequencing separate aliquots of the same genomic DNA pool, with four replicates compared pairwise. Paper-wide results and their limitations: The binomial model flagged about 1.2 differentially abundant clones between technical replicates, compared with roughly 15 over two weeks and about 20 over around four weeks. Across all healthy-donor time intervals, the beta-binomial model significantly lowered both the number of clones called differentially abundant and the false-positive rate. In all healthy donors, the variance in clone template counts between samples taken two to three weeks apart rose significantly as total template count increased. The authors expected biological variance in healthy repertoires might increase further over much longer intervals such as months to years.

TCRbeta CDR3 regions were profiled with the immunoSEQ Assay using bias-controlled multiplex PCR amplification of genomic DNA. As for how the authors treated the data: The absolute abundance of each unique TCRbeta CDR3 region was quantified after sequences were collapsed and filtered. Two models were used to test differential abundance: a binomial model (Fisher-equivalent) and a beta-binomial model that adds time-dependent variance fitted from healthy donors. Clones with fewer than 5 combined templates were excluded, and clones with Benjamini-Hochberg FDR below 0.01 were called differentially abundant. Beta-binomial variance was modeled as a function of total template count across the two samples using the form v = (b*log(k)+a)^2. TCRdb provides this immuneACCESS table in a form limited to in-frame rearrangements. Some clones are lacking; in checked studies, under half of them reflect an unresolved V gene, and why the rest are absent is not known. V, J and clone size are those of that table, while D and trimming were read from the DNA. The sample includes some 90,000 clones, with approximately 83% observed a single time. About 5.6% of the sample comes from the top ten.

The CDR3 contains 11 residues, cysteine and phenylalanine counted. Just CDR3 DNA is preserved here, 33 bases in frame from base 1. CDR1 is given as MNHEY and CDR2 as SVGAGI, both from the germline V gene. The V end loses 6 bases and the J end loses 6 bases, and a stretch of 9 bases separates them. No immune events, such as infections, were documented for the healthy donors during the collection period. Time-dependent variance in a beta-binomial model of T-cell clone differential abundance was calibrated using healthy-donor blood repertoires as a training cohort. The training cohort comprised 10 healthy donors, 3 female and 7 male. An age range of roughly 29 to 65 years, with an average of approximately 43 years, was recorded for the donors. Obtained from a commercial supplier, whole blood was collected from each healthy donor at three time points set around 2 weeks apart. For immunosequencing, genomic DNA was extracted from whole blood that had not been sorted.

Remarks on this clone: Its antigen is currently not known. Base-call qualities are not available, and no considerably larger clone is one nucleotide away.

Sequenced: blood. This TCR came from a person between 18 and 69 years old in good health. The V and J segments used are TRBV6-5 and TRBJ2-7; too little of a D gene remains to name it. The DNA sequence is given as TGTGCCAGCAGGACGTCTGGCGAGCAGTACTTC. Its protein product is CASRTSGEQYF.